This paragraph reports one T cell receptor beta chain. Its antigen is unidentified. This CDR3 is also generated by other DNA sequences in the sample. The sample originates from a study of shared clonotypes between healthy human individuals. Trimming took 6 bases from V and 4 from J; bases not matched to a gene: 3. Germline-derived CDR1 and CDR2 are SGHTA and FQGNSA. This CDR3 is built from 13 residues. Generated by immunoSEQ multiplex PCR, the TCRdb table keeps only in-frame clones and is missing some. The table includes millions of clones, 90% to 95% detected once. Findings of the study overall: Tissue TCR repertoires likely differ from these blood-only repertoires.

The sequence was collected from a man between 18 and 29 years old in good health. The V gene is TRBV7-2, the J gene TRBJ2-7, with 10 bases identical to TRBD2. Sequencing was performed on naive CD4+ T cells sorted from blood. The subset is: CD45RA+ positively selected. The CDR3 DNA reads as TGTGCCAGCAGTCTAGCGGGAGCATACGAGCAGTACTTC. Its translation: CASSLAGAYEQYF.